This T cell receptor beta chain derives from a study of blood T cells in healthy people across ages. The overall study: T cells yielded about one barcoded beta molecule per two cells through template switching. Study-wide points: The recorded TCR beta diversity per million T cells decreased in a roughly linear manner with age.

Sample-barcoded 5' priming and a J-beta primer mix drove a second PCR of about 7 to 12 cycles. The yield of each sample was at least 3 million CDR3-containing paired-end reads. TCRdb passed the 5' RACE reads through MiXCR, listing each CDR3 protein once. The repertoire holds 550,000 to 650,000 distinct CDR3 sequences, with about 28% as singletons. In its sample, this clonotype was seen many times. Its specificity is not known. CDR3 length: 13 amino acids. CDR1 and CDR2 from the germline V gene are SGHTA and FQGNSA. With V trimmed by 5 bases and J by 8 bases, 7 bases remained unmatched. This rearrangement joins TRBV7-2 to TRBJ1-2; 8 nucleotides match TRBD1. This clonotype was obtained from a woman aged 80 or over in good health. The sequencing sample was made of blood. The CDR3 DNA follows: TGTGCCAGCAGCCCCCAGGGGGCGGTAGGCTACACCTTC. It codes for CASSPQGAVGYTF.